These 25 T cell receptor beta chains share one sample of origin, sequenced in a study of early T cells in non-severe SARS-CoV-2 infection. TCRdb itself ran the 5' RACE reads through MiXCR, one entry per CDR3 protein. Among under 85,000 distinct CDR3 sequences, 11% to 15% were seen once, and the ten largest hold approximately 9.9%. Sequencing was performed on whole blood. Receptors originate from an adult who was a healthcare worker with PCR-confirmed SARS-CoV-2 infection or an uninfected control (not recorded which).

J is TRBJ1-1 and V is TRBV7-3; a possible D gene is TRBD1 (6 bases). The V gene lost 6 bases and the J gene lost 2 bases, with 13 bases spanning the gap. Germline CDR1 and CDR2: SGHTA and FQGTGA. This CDR3 has 14 residues. For the CDR3, the DNA is TGTGCCAGCAGTCAAGTGGGGGCTAACACTGAAGCTTTCTTT. Protein product: CASSQVGANTEAFF.

This rearrangement joins TRBV27 to TRBJ2-7; 11 bases fit TRBD1. Germline CDR1 and CDR2: MNHEY and SMNVEV (reference sequence). The V and J ends lost 9 bases and 4 bases, in that order; junction bases with no gene match: 8. CDR3 length equals 14 residues. The CDR3 nucleotides are TGTGCCAGTAGAAGGACAGGGGGCTGGTACGAGCAGTACTTC. Residues: CASRRTGGWYEQYF.

The chain uses TRBV29-1 and TRBJ1-2, with 8 bases lining up with TRBD1. The length of the CDR3 is 14 residues. The junction had 7 bases not matched to a gene; V was cut back by 6 bases and J by 1 base. CDR1 is SQVTM, CDR2 ANQGSEA, per germline. DNA of the CDR3: TGCAGCGTCTCCGGGACAGGTGTTAACTATGGCTACACCTTC. Translating gives CSVSGTGVNYGYTF.

V is TRBV6-5 and J is TRBJ1-6; D is perhaps TRBD1 (5 bases). The germline V gene encodes CDR1 MNHEY and CDR2 SVGAGI. V was trimmed by 1 base and J by 6 bases, leaving 7 bases between them. CDR3 length: 14 amino acids. The CDR3 protein is CASSYYGGNSPLHF. CDR3 in DNA: TGTGCCAGCAGTTACTATGGGGGTAATTCACCCCTCCACTTT.

This clonotype has ten or more counts. This chain joins TRBV5-8 and TRBJ2-3; tentatively, D is TRBD1 (5 bases). The V and J ends lost 4 bases and 2 bases respectively, with 11 bases between them. The CDR3 is 14 amino acids. The V gene's germline CDR1 is SGHTS and CDR2 YDEGEE. CDR3 sequence reads: CASSLTVATDTQYF. CDR3 in DNA: TGTGCCAGCAGCCTGACAGTGGCCACAGATACGCAGTATTTT.

CDR3 residues: CSARAGANTGELFF. The CDR3 DNA reads as TGCAGTGCTAGAGCGGGGGCGAACACCGGGGAGCTGTTTTTT. This rearrangement joins TRBV20-1 to TRBJ2-2; D is perhaps TRBD2 (6 bases). This CDR3 is 14 amino acids long. Germline V gives CDR1 DFQATT, CDR2 SNEGSKA (reference sequence). V lost 1 base, J lost 0 bases, and 6 bases lay in between.

As to this clonotype: A much larger clone differs by one base, so this may be a read error. This chain connects TRBV28 to TRBJ2-7, with TRBD1 matching over 8 bases. The CDR3 spans 14 residues. Germline CDR1 MDHEN, CDR2 SYDVKM. Losses at the gene ends were 5 bases for V and 2 bases for J; bases not matched to a gene: 5. The CDR3 loop is CASSPGQVTYEQYF. The CDR3 nucleotides are TGTGCCAGCAGTCCGGGACAGGTTACCTACGAGCAGTACTTC.

Worth noting for this clonotype: A read error is possible here, since a much larger clone lies one base away. This chain connects TRBV4-3 to TRBJ1-4; D remains ambiguous. The CDR3 spans 15 residues. Germline values: CDR1 LGHNA, CDR2 YSLEER. CDR3 DNA: TGCCCCAGCAGCCCCCGGGCAGCTTTGGCTGAAAAACTGTTTTTT. Translation: CPSSPRAALAEKLFF.

The chain joins TRBV4-3 to TRBJ2-4; 7 bases map to TRBD2. Looked up from germline, CDR1 is LGHNA and CDR2 is YSLEER. The CDR3 extends over 15 amino acids. J was trimmed by 0 bases and V by 4 bases; bases with no gene match: 3. The CDR3 DNA reads as TGCGCCAGCAGCCCGGGAGGACTAGCCAAAAACATTCAGTACTTC. This translates into CASSPGGLAKNIQYF.

The genes are TRBV29-1 and TRBJ2-1; no reliable D call. Trimming took off 4 bases at V and 8 bases at J, with 12 bases between the two ends. The CDR3 is 12 amino acids. Germline V gene lookup returns CDR1 SQVTM and CDR2 ANQGSEA. For the CDR3, the DNA is TGCAGCGTTGCGACCGGTCCGTATGAGCAGTTCTTC. Translating it yields CSVATGPYEQFF.

There are a few counts of this clonotype. The chain couples TRBV12-3 or TRBV12-4 to TRBJ1-1; D not certain. This CDR3 contains 13 residues. V lost 2 bases to trimming and J lost 5 bases, with 9 bases between them. This chain's CDR3 is CASSLKRETEAFF. In DNA, the CDR3 is TGTGCCAGCAGTTTAAAGCGGGAGACTGAAGCTTTCTTT.

In its sample, this clonotype was seen a few times. The chain is built from TRBV4-3 and TRBJ2-3; TRBD1 is a possible D gene (5 bases). The V gene lost 1 base and the J gene lost 2 bases, with 7 bases spanning the gap. This CDR3 comprises 14 residues. Germline V lookup: CDR1 LGHNA, CDR2 YSLEER. CDR3 protein: CASSQAQATDTQYF. CDR3 DNA: TGCGCCAGCAGCCAAGCACAGGCCACAGATACGCAGTATTTT.

About this clonotype: At one of its ends the junction is not consistent with the germline gene, which may arise from a read error. V is TRBV14 and J is TRBJ2-1; D gene uncertain. The CDR3 covers 13 residues. Per germline, CDR1 SGHDN and CDR2 FVKESK. The CDR3 DNA reads TGTCCCAGCAGCCAAGACGAAATAGGTGGAAAGTTCTTC. It translates to CPSSQDEIGGKFF.

This clonotype was recorded a few times. V usage is TRBV29-1 and J usage is TRBJ2-5; 8 bases agree with TRBD1. CDR1 and CDR2 from the germline V gene are SQVTM and ANQGSEA. The length of the CDR3 is 14 residues. The junction had 11 bases not matched to a gene; V was cut back by 6 bases and J by 5 bases. The CDR3 spells CSVRGRIVAETQYF. The DNA for the CDR3 is TGCAGCGTCAGGGGGCGCATCGTGGCGGAGACCCAGTACTTC.

This clonotype occurred a few times. This chain connects TRBV10-3 to TRBJ2-3; 10 nucleotides align to TRBD2. CDR3 length: 16 residues. CDR1 is ENHRY, CDR2 SYGVKD, per germline. After removal of 8 bases from V and 3 bases from J, the junction contained 11 bases not matched to a gene. The CDR3 coding sequence is TGTGCCATCGCCCGGACTAGCGGAAACGTAACAGATACGCAGTATTTT. Translation gives CAIARTSGNVTDTQYF.

This clonotype was counted only a few times. The chain's CDR3 is CASSMDVNRETQPQHF. The CDR3 DNA reads TGTGCCAGTAGTATGGATGTGAACAGGGAAACTCAGCCCCAGCATTTT. V is TRBV19 and J is TRBJ1-5; the D gene is possibly TRBD1 (6 bases). Trimming cost V 3 bases and J 6 bases, with 18 bases left between them. CDR1 LNHDA and CDR2 SQIVND come from the germline V gene (reference sequence). The CDR3 spans 16 residues.

This clonotype was seen repeatedly, ten times or more. The V gene is TRBV28, the J gene TRBJ2-4; TRBD1 agrees at 8 bases. The germline V gene has CDR1 MDHEN and CDR2 SYDVKM. V lost 3 bases and J lost 9; bases outside the gene matches: 7. The CDR3 is 14 residues long. The CDR3 spells CASSLELTGVIQYF. The CDR3 DNA is TGTGCCAGCAGTTTGGAATTGACAGGGGTCATTCAGTACTTC.

This clonotype was seen repeatedly, ten times or more. This chain connects TRBV12-3 or TRBV12-4 to TRBJ1-2; D uncertain. This CDR3 has 16 residues. Trimming shortened V by 5 bases and J by 2 bases, and 18 bases separated the two germline ends. The CDR3 region has the DNA TGTGCCAGCAGTCCGGACCCCAATAGGCCCAACTATGGCTACACCTTC. The encoded protein is CASSPDPNRPNYGYTF.

The rearrangement uses TRBV29-1 and TRBJ1-1; the D is unclear. The ends were cut back, 4 bases at V and 4 bases at J, with 10 bases in the middle. CDR1 and CDR2 (germline): SQVTM, ANQGSEA. The CDR3 has 12 amino acids. The CDR3 DNA follows: TGCAGCGTTGTAGCTAAGCCCACTGAAGCTTTCTTT. It translates to CSVVAKPTEAFF. Variable domain in full (rest from reference TRBV29-1 and TRBJ1-1): SAVISQKPSRDICQRGTSLTIQCQVDSQVTMMFWYRQQPGQSLTLIATANQGSEATYESGFVIDKFPISRPNLTFSTLTVSNMSPEDSSIYLCSVVAKPTEAFFGQGTRLTVV.

In its sample, this clonotype was seen a few times. V is TRBV28 and J is TRBJ1-6; D not certain. CDR3 length: 14 residues. V was trimmed by 7 bases and J by 1 base, leaving 8 bases between them. Germline CDR1 reads MDHEN; CDR2 reads SYDVKM. This CDR3 is CASTEGSYNSPLHF. CDR3 coding DNA: TGTGCCAGCACCGAGGGTTCCTATAATTCACCCCTCCACTTT.

This sequence joins TRBV4-3 and TRBJ2-3; D is unresolved. Per germline, CDR1 LGHNA and CDR2 YSLEER. The CDR3 spans 16 residues. Trimming removed 3 bases at V and 2 bases at J, with 15 bases between. The CDR3 spells CASSQQPYEDTDTQYF. The CDR3 DNA reads as TGCGCCAGCAGCCAGCAGCCATACGAGGACACAGATACGCAGTATTTT.

This chain links TRBV5-6 with TRBJ1-5, with D possibly TRBD1 on 6 matching bases. Per the germline V gene, CDR1 is SGHDT and CDR2 is YYEEEE. CDR3 size: 14 residues. Trimming pared 2 bases from V and 6 bases from J, leaving 12 bases between. CDR3 DNA: TGTGCCAGCAGCTTCGGGGGGCAGGGTCAGCCCCAGCATTTT. It translates to CASSFGGQGQPQHF.

At least ten counts were recorded for this clonotype. The chain has TRBV5-6 and TRBJ2-7; D unresolved. CDR3 length equals 14 residues. Germline V gene lookup returns CDR1 SGHDT and CDR2 YYEEEE. V lost 2 bases and J lost 4, with 13 bases in between. CDR3 in amino acids: CASSFLSRSYEQYF. Written as DNA, the CDR3 is TGTGCCAGCAGCTTCTTGTCCAGGAGTTACGAGCAGTACTTC. Supplemented by reference TRBV5-6 and TRBJ2-7, the full variable domain reads DAGVTQSPTHLIKTRGQQVTLRCSPKSGHDTVSWYQQALGQGPQFIFQYYEEEERQRGNFPDRFSGHQFPNYSSELNVNALLLGDSALYLCASSFLSRSYEQYFGPGTRLTVT.

This clonotype was recorded at least ten times. The CDR3: CASSQGANTGELFF. The DNA of the CDR3 is TGTGCCAGCAGTCAAGGGGCTAATACCGGGGAGCTGTTTTTT. The J gene is TRBJ2-2, the V gene TRBV6-1; D perhaps matches TRBD1 (5 bases). CDR3 length equals 14 residues. Per the germline V gene, CDR1 is MNHNS and CDR2 is SASEGT. V dropped 5 bases and J dropped 5 bases, with 12 bases sitting between them.

The chain joins TRBV20-1 to TRBJ1-1; 7 bases match TRBD1. Per germline, CDR1 DFQATT and CDR2 SNEGSKA (reference sequence). V was clipped by 1 base and J by 4 bases; unmatched bases: 12. The CDR3 has 16 residues. The CDR3 protein is CSARVQGGAFGTEAFF. In nucleotides, the CDR3 is TGCAGTGCTAGAGTTCAGGGGGGGGCCTTCGGCACTGAAGCTTTCTTT.